This TCR beta chain appears in the sequencing data of a study of a mutant IDH1 vaccine in newly diagnosed glioma. Study overall: Vaccine dosing followed radiotherapy by 4-6 weeks, or accompanied temozolomide cycles. Overall study results and limits: Evidence of vaccine-induced immune responses was documented in approximately 93% of patients. Changes in the top peripheral T cell clonotypes seemingly had no bearing on pseudoprogression.

Notes on this clone: Its antigen is unknown.

Time point meaning: week 5, during vaccination. Vaccination used 300 ug of mutant IDH1 20-mer peptide per dose, with topical imiquimod. Only in-frame clones appear in the TCRdb table, and some are missing; sequencing was by immunoSEQ multiplex PCR. The sample lists 25,000 or so clones; around four fifths were seen once. Germline CDR1 is LNHDA and CDR2 is SQIVND (reference sequence). The CDR3 extends over 15 amino acids. The J segment lost 4 bases and the V segment lost 5 bases, leaving 9 bases of the junction unmatched. This receptor was obtained from a man in his forties with glioma. Some clones in this sample may be carry-over from other donors' samples. The rearrangement uses TRBV19 and TRBJ1-2, with 8 bases that match TRBD1. The material sequenced was PBMCs, taken from a glioma patient whose treatment included an IDH1 peptide vaccine. CDR3 amino acids: CASSSHGQGRYGYTF. In DNA form, the CDR3 reads TGTGCCAGTAGTTCCCATGGACAGGGCCGCTATGGCTACACCTTC.